The clone carrying this T cell receptor (beta chain) occurred a few times. TCRdb called the 5' RACE reads again in MiXCR, with one record for every CDR3 protein. The sample consists of over 45,000 distinct CDR3 sequences, about an eighth of them appearing once. The data derive from a study of spatial heterogeneity in lung cancer. Per germline, CDR1 MNHEY and CDR2 SVGEGT. V lost 5 bases to trimming and J lost 0 bases, with 8 bases between them. The CDR3 is made up of 14 amino acids. Documented time point: blood at routine non-recurrence follow-up after resection. The TCR originated in a male donor with early-stage non-small cell lung cancer. The chain uses TRBV6-2 or TRBV6-3 and TRBJ2-1; D remains unclear. The sequences come from PBMCs, collected at follow-up. CDR3 in DNA: TGTGCCAGCAGTAAGGGTAGCTCCTACAATGAGCAGTTCTTC. It encodes CASSKGSSYNEQFF.